This TCR beta chain was sequenced for a study of cytomegalovirus exposure and HLA in healthy donors. Amplification used 60 Vbeta primers and 13 Jbeta primers. Profiled with immunoSEQ multiplex PCR; TCRdb holds only in-frame clones, not every one. The table has roughly 140,000 clones, around 84% seen once. Germline loops: CDR1 LGHNA, CDR2 YSLEER. V was pared by 6 bases and J by 8 bases, with 16 bases of the junction left unmatched. CDR3 size: 16 residues. The sample comprised PBMCs. The sequence derives from a boy between 2 and 10 years old in good health and CMV-seronegative. The genes are TRBV4-3 and TRBJ1-2; 9 bases fit TRBD1. As DNA, the CDR3 is TGCGCCAGCAGTGCCAAAGGGACAGGGAATTTTCAAGGCTACACCTTC. Translation gives CASSAKGTGNFQGYTF.